The entry that follows covers one T cell receptor (beta chain) sequence. Ten or more counts support this clonotype. What antigen it recognizes has not been identified. No clone much larger than this one lies a single base away; base qualities are absent. The sample belongs to a study of T cells in Graves' hyperthyroidism and ophthalmopathy (dated by TCRdb to the late 2010s). Regarding the study in general: Peripheral blood samples were taken at initial diagnosis, before any treatment was given. To identify TCR V-J signatures that set the groups apart, the researchers used a discovery cohort of about a hundred patients, made up of 40 to 45 with Graves' ophthalmopathy and some 58 with stable Graves' hyperthyroidism. Whether ophthalmopathy could be predicted prospectively was tested in an independent validation cohort made up of under 20 hyperthyroidism patients plus 17 patients who later progressed to ophthalmopathy. The 75 to 100 discovery patients were randomly split 7:3 into training and test sets. In more than 5 Graves' hyperthyroidism patients, the study also compared T-cell repertoires from thyroid tissue with T-cell repertoires from blood. Following sampling, methimazole starting at 30 mg daily was given to hyperthyroidism patients, and high-dose intravenous methylprednisolone was given to ophthalmopathy patients. The paper describes TCR Vbeta CDR3 sequencing of roughly 130 peripheral blood samples, made up of some 42 ophthalmopathy patients, approximately 73 hyperthyroidism patients and roughly 17 progressor patients.

Taken from the germline V gene (reference sequence), the CDR1 and CDR2 loops are PRHDT and FYEKMQ. Cut back by 3 bases and 1 base, the V and J ends lie 15 bases apart. The CDR3 numbers 16 residues from cysteine through phenylalanine. Only the CDR3 region is kept as DNA, spanning 48 bases read in frame from base 1. Here is what the overall study found, with its caveats: In validation, progression to ophthalmopathy was predicted by the model with more than 65% sensitivity and 72% to 85% specificity, a median of approximately 6.5 months before onset. Blood samples also contained most of the expanded thyroid clonotypes (frequency above 0.001), which suggests that blood repertoires may reflect thyroid immune responses. No statistical method was used to fix the sample size in advance, and group allocation was not hidden from the investigators. In cross-validation, a model built on a 13 V-J signature told ophthalmopathy apart from stable hyperthyroidism with about 90% sensitivity and about 81% specificity, and in testing the same model reached 80%/75%.

TCR beta CDR3 regions were amplified from RNA transcripts. The TCR CDR3 was subjected to a first round of RT-PCR using the HTBI primer set and the Qiagen OneStep RT-PCR kit. A second multiplex PCR round built the libraries, followed by size selection and purification. Paired-end sequencing of the libraries was performed with 100 bp reads on an Illumina HiSeq2000. The published analysis was carried out like this. SOAPnuke was used to process the raw data, removing reads that contained adapters or uncalled bases, had a mean Phred below 15, or lacked an exact match to the constant primer or identifier. COPE v1.2.5 was used to merge high-quality paired reads, and clonotypes were defined as unique nucleotide sequences. MiTCR v1.1 was used to align clonotypes to the IMGT TRBV, TRBD and TRBJ reference segments. Analysis was restricted to V-J combinations with a frequency above 0.0001, which covered 99.2% of repertoires. A TCS score was defined as the ratio of F50 (clonal expansion) to E x V (chaos), with BLOSUM62-based TCRdist applied between CDR3 peptides within each V-J. Welch's t-statistics and random forest reduced roughly 500 V-J features to some 14, which were used in a naive Bayes classifier (R e1071). Clones were called with MiXCR by TCRdb after fastp trimmed the public reads at Q25, and only in-frame beta chains were retained. A single entry per CDR3 protein holds the most common genes and DNA from its merged rows. The V and J calls and clone size come from TCRdb's table, not from the authors' own analysis. Present in this sample are over 300,000 distinct CDR3 sequences, approximately 15% of which were seen just once. The ten biggest clones cover 34% of the sample.

Moderately to severely active disease, a Clinical Activity Score of at least 3, a NOSPECS grade of at least 4, and a duration under 3 months were present in ophthalmopathy patients. Any patient with an uncontrolled infection, another autoimmune disease, pregnancy or lactation was excluded. Diagnoses were based on clinical symptoms, serum thyroxine and TRAb, thyroid ultrasound and orbital computed tomography. Ficoll-Paque density gradient centrifugation was used to isolate PBMCs from 8.5 to 10 ml of fresh peripheral blood. Total RNA was extracted with Trizol reagent, and quality was checked on an Agilent 2100 Bioanalyzer.

The sequenced sample consisted of blood. The rearrangement joined TRBV13 to TRBJ1-2, with TRBD1 tentatively as D gene (5 bases match). The clonotype was recovered from a woman in her thirties or forties with Graves' ophthalmopathy. The sequenced DNA is TGTGCCAGCAGCTTCGGCAGACAGAACAATAACTATGGCTACACCTTC. Translated, it gives CASSFGRQNNNYGYTF.